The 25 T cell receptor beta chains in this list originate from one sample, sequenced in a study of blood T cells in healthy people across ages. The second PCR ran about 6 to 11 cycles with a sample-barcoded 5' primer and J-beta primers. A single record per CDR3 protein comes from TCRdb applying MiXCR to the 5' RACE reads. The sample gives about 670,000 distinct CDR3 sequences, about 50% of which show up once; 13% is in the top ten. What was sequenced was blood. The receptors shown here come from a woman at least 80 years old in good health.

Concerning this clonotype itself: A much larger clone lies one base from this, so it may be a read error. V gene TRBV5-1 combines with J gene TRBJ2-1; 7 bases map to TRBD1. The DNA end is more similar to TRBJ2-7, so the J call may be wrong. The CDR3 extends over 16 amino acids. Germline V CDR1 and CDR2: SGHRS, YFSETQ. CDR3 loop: CASSQSDRPRYNEQYF. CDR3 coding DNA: TGCGCCAGCAGCCAATCGGACAGGCCCCGCTACAATGAGCAGTACTTC.

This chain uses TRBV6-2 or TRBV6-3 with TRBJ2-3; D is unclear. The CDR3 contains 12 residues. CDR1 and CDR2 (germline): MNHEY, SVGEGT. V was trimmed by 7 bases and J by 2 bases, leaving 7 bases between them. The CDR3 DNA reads TGTGCCAGCATCCCCACCACAGATACGCAGTATTTT. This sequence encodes CASIPTTDTQYF.

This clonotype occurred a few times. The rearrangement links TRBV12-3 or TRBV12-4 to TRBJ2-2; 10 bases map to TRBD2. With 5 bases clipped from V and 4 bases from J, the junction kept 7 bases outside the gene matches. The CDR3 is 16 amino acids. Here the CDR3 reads CASSPSGRIGTGELFF. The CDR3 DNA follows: TGTGCCAGCAGTCCTAGCGGGAGAATTGGCACCGGGGAGCTGTTTTTT.

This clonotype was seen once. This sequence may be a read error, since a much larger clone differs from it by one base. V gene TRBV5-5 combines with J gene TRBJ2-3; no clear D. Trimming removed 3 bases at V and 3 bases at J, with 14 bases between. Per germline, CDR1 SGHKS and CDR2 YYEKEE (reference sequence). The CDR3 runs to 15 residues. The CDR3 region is CASSSPRGGTDTQYF. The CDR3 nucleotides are TGTGCCAGCAGCTCGCCACGTGGCGGAACAGATACGCAGTATTTT.

The CDR3 protein is CATRKEPTHYNEQFF. The CDR3 nucleotides are TGTGCCACCAGAAAGGAGCCAACACACTACAATGAGCAGTTCTTC. V and J are TRBV15 and TRBJ2-1, with no clear D. The CDR3 totals 15 residues. Germline V gene sequence: CDR1 LNHNV, CDR2 YYDKDF (reference sequence). Deletions cut 6 bases from V and 3 bases from J, with 15 bases between. The full variable domain, its missing parts supplied by reference TRBV15 and TRBJ2-1, is DAMVIQNPRYQVTQFGKPVTLSCSQTLNHNVMYWYQQKSSQAPKLLFHYYDKDFNNEADTPDNFQSRRPNTSFCFLDIRSPGLGDTAMYLCATRKEPTHYNEQFFGPGTRLTVL.

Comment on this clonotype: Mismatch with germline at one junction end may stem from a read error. The DNA of the CDR3 is TGTACCAGCAGGCCTCGTAGGAACACCGGGGAGCTGTTTTTT. This codes for CTSRPRRNTGELFF. The J gene is TRBJ2-2, the V gene TRBV3-1; D is undetermined. Germline V gene data show CDR1 as LGHDT and CDR2 as YNNKEL (reference sequence). CDR3 length: 14 residues.

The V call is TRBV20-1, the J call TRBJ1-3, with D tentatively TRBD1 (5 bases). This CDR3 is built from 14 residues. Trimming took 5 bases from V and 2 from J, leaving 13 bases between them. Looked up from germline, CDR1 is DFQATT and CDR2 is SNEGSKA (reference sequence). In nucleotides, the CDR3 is TGCAGTGCTCGAGTTGGGGCCCCTGGAAACACCATATATTTT. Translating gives CSARVGAPGNTIYF.

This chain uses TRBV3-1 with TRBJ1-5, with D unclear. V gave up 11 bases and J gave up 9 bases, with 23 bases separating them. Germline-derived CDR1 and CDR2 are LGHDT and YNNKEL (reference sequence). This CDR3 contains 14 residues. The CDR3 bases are TGTGCCTCCGCGGCATCCCCGGCGGGAGGGCCCCAGCATTTT. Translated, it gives CASAASPAGGPQHF. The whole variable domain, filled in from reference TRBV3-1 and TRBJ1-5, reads DTAVSQTPKYLVTQMGNDKSIKCEQNLGHDTMYWYKQDSKKFLKIMFSYNNKELIINETVPNRFSPKSPDKAHLNLHINSLELGDSAVYFCASAASPAGGPQHFGDGTRLSIL.

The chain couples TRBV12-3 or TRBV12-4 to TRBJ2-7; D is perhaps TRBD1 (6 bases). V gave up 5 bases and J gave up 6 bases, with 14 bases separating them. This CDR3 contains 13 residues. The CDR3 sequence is CASSEPGDLEQYF. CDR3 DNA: TGTGCCAGCAGTGAACCAGGGGATCTCGAGCAGTACTTC.

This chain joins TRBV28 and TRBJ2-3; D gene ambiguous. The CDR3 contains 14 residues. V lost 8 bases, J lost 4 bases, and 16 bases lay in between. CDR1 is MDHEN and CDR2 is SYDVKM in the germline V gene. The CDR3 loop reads CASRGGARSDTQYF. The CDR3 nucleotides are TGTGCCAGCCGAGGCGGCGCTAGGTCAGATACGCAGTATTTT.

CDR3 nucleotides: TGCAGCGTTACGACTTCCGGGACGGTCAATCAGCCCCAGCATTTT. It translates to CSVTTSGTVNQPQHF. V gene TRBV29-1 combines with J gene TRBJ1-5; TRBD1 is a possible D gene (5 bases). This CDR3 contains 15 residues. The V end was cut by 5 bases, the J end by 3 bases, with 17 bases between. Germline values: CDR1 SQVTM, CDR2 ANQGSEA.

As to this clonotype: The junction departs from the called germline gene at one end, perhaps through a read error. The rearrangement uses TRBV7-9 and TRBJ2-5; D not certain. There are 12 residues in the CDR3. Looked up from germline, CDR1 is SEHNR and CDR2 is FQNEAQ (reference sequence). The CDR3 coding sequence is TGTTCCAGCAGCTTGACTCAGGAGACCCAGTACTTC. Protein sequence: CSSSLTQETQYF.

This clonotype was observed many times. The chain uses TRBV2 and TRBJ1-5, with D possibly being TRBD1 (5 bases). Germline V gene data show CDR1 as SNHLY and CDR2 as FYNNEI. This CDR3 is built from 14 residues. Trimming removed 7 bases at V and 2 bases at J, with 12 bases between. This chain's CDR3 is CASNNQGGNQPQHF. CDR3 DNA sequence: TGTGCCAGCAACAACCAGGGAGGCAATCAGCCCCAGCATTTT.

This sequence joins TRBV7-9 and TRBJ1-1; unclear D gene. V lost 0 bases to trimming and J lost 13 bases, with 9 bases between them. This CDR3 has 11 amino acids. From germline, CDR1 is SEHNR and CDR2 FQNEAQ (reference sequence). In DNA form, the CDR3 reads TGTGCCAGCAGCTTAGCCGGGAAAGGTTTCTTT. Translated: CASSLAGKGFF.

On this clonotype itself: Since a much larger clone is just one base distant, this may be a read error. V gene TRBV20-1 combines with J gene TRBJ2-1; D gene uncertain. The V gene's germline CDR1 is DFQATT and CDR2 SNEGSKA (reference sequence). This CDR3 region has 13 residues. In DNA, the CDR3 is TGCGGTGCTATATGGAGCTCCTACAATGAGCAGTTCTTC. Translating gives CGAIWSSYNEQFF.

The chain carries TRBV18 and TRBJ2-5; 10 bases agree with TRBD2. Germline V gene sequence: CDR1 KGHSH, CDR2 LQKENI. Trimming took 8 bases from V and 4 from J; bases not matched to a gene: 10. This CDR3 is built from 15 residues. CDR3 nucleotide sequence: TGTGCCAGCGAAAGCCTAGCGGGAGAGCTAGAGACCCAGTACTTC. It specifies CASESLAGELETQYF.

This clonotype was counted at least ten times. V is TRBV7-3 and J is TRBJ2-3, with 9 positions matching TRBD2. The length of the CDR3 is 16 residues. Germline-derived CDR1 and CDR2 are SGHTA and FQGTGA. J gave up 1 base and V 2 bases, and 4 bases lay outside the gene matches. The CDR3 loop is CASSLRAGGRTDTQYF. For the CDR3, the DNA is TGTGCCAGCAGCTTACGAGCGGGAGGTCGCACAGATACGCAGTATTTT.

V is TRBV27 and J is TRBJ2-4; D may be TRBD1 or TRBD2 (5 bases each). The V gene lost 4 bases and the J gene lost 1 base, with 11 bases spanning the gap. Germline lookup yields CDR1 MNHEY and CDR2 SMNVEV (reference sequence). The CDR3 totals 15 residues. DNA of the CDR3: TGTGCCAGCAGTTCCTTGGGGACCGCCAAAAACATTCAGTACTTC. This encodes CASSSLGTAKNIQYF.

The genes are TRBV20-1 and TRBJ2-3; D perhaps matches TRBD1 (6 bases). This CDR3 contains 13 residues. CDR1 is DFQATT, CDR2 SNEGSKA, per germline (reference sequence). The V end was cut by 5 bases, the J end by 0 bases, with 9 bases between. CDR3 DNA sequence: TGCAGTGCTGAGGACAGAAGCACAGATACGCAGTATTTT. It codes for CSAEDRSTDTQYF.

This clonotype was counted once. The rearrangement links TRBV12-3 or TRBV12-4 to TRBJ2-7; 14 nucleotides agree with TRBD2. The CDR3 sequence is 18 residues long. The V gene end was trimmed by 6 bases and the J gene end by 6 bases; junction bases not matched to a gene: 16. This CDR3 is CASRPGTSGGAVRGEQYF. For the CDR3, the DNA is TGTGCCAGCAGACCCGGGACTAGCGGGGGAGCAGTTAGGGGCGAGCAGTACTTC.

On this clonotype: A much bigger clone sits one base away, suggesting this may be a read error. CDR3 sequence reads: CASSLALVPAYNEQFF. The CDR3 DNA is TGCGCCAGCAGCTTGGCCCTGGTCCCCGCCTACAATGAGCAGTTCTTC. The chain uses TRBV5-1 and TRBJ2-1; no reliable D call. CDR3 length: 16 amino acids. Trimming took 0 bases from V and 2 from J, leaving 12 bases between them. Germline CDR1 reads SGHRS; CDR2 reads YFSETQ.

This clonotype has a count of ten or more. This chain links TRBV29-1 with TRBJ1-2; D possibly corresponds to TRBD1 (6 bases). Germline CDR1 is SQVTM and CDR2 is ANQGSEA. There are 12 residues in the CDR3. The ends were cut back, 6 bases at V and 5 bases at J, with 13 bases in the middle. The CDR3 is CSVSTGGYGYTF. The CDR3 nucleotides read TGCAGCGTGTCGACAGGAGGGTATGGCTACACCTTC.

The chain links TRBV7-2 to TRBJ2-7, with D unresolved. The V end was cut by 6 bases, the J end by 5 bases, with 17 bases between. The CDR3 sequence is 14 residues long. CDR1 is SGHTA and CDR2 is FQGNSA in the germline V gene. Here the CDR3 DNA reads TGTGCCAGCAGGATGGGAATCTATAAGGACGAGCAGTACTTC. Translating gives CASRMGIYKDEQYF.

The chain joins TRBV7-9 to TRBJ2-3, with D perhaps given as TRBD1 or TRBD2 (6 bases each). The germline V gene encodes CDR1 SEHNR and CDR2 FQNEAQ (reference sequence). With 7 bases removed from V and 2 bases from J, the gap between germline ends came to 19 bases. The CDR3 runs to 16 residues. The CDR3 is CASTAGRGATTDTQYF. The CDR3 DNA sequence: TGTGCCAGCACCGCGGGTAGGGGGGCGACCACAGATACGCAGTATTTT.

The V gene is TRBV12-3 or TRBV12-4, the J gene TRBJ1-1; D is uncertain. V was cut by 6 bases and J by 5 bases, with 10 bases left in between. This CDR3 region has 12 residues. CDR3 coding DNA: TGTGCCAGCAGCTTTGTACAAACTGAAGCTTTCTTT. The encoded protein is CASSFVQTEAFF.